Presented here are 11 T cell receptor beta chains from one specimen sequenced in a study of OX40 agonist ivuxolimab in advanced cancers. Measured with immunoSEQ multiplex PCR; TCRdb has only the in-frame clones, and not every one. The sample has 9,500 to 12,000 clones; 84% are singletons. The starting material was CD4+ or CD8+ T cells sorted from blood, obtained in a trial of the OX40 agonist ivuxolimab. Every receptor here comes from an adult with an advanced solid tumor such as melanoma, head and neck, liver or kidney cancer.

The chain joins TRBV28 to TRBJ2-3; no reliable D call. Trimming removed 5 bases at V and 4 bases at J, with 16 bases between. CDR1 MDHEN and CDR2 SYDVKM come from the germline V gene. CDR3 length: 15 residues. Here the CDR3 reads CASSLERVVPDTQYF. The CDR3 DNA reads TGTGCCAGCAGTCTCGAAAGGGTCGTCCCAGATACGCAGTATTTT.

CDR3 DNA: TGTGCCAGCAGTTTATTATCGGATTCTTACACTGAAGCTTTCTTT. It is translated as CASSLLSDSYTEAFF. The rearrangement joins TRBV27 to TRBJ1-1, with D uncertain. V was shortened by 1 base and J by 3 bases, with 12 bases between the two germline ends. The germline V gene encodes CDR1 MNHEY and CDR2 SMNVEV (reference sequence). This CDR3 spans 15 amino acids.

The chain links TRBV5-1 to TRBJ2-7; D not certain. Per germline, CDR1 SGHRS and CDR2 YFSETQ. V shed 4 bases and J shed 0 bases, with 8 bases lying between them. The CDR3 extends over 13 amino acids. DNA of the CDR3: TGCGCCAGCAGCCCTCCTGACTCCTACGAGCAGTACTTC. Amino acids: CASSPPDSYEQYF. Full variable domain (remainder filled in from reference TRBV5-1 and TRBJ2-7): KAGVTQTPRYLIKTRGQQVTLSCSPISGHRSVSWYQQTPGQGLQFLFEYFSETQRNKGNFPGRFSGRQFSNSRSEMNVSTLELGDSALYLCASSPPDSYEQYFGPGTRLTVT.

CDR3 nucleotides: TGTGCCAGCAGCGCCCCGGTCGGGGTAGGGGAGCTGTTTTTT. This codes for CASSAPVGVGELFF. V usage is TRBV7-9 and J usage is TRBJ2-2; maybe TRBD2 (5 bases). CDR3 length: 14 amino acids. V dropped 5 bases and J dropped 8 bases, with 15 bases sitting between them. Germline CDR1 is SEHNR and CDR2 is FQNEAQ (reference sequence).

The V call is TRBV6-1, the J call TRBJ1-2; the D is unclear. CDR1 and CDR2 (germline): MNHNS, SASEGT. V dropped 5 bases and J dropped 0 bases, with 13 bases sitting between them. The CDR3 has 15 residues. The CDR3 is CASSSPELSNYGYTF. CDR3 in DNA: TGTGCCAGCAGTTCCCCGGAACTGTCTAACTATGGCTACACCTTC.

The rearrangement uses TRBV7-9 and TRBJ1-6; the match to TRBD1 covers 10 bases. J was trimmed by 10 bases and V by 3 bases; bases with no gene match: 3. The CDR3 consists of 14 residues. Looked up from germline, CDR1 is SEHNR and CDR2 is FQNEAQ (reference sequence). This chain's CDR3 is CASSFGTGESPLHF. CDR3 coding DNA: TGTGCCAGCAGCTTCGGGACAGGGGAATCACCCCTCCACTTT.

This chain links TRBV7-9 with TRBJ2-5, with 9 nucleotides matching TRBD1. Losses at the gene ends were 5 bases for V and 5 bases for J; bases not matched to a gene: 6. Per the germline V gene, CDR1 is SEHNR and CDR2 is FQNEAQ (reference sequence). The CDR3 has 14 amino acids. CDR3 amino acids: CASSPGTGWETQYF. The CDR3 coding sequence is TGTGCCAGCAGCCCCGGGACAGGGTGGGAGACCCAGTACTTC.

This clone came up once. The rearrangement uses TRBV1 and TRBJ1-2. TRBV1 is a recognized pseudogene. The CDR3 is 16 residues long. CDR3 amino acids: CTSITKKGGANDGYTF. CDR3 in DNA: TGCACCAGCATCACTAAGAAGGGGGGCGCAAACGATGGCTACACCTTC.

Only a few counts were recorded for this clone. This chain uses TRBV4-1 with TRBJ1-5, with 7 bases fitting TRBD1. The CDR3 consists of 16 residues. V was clipped by 0 bases and J by 4 bases; unmatched bases: 6. The germline gives CDR1 MGHRA, CDR2 YSYEKL. The CDR3 sequence is CASSQEAGQVNQPQHF. Here the CDR3 DNA reads TGCGCCAGCAGCCAAGAAGCCGGACAGGTGAATCAGCCCCAGCATTTT.

In its sample, this clone is medium-sized. The V gene is TRBV7-3, the J gene TRBJ2-3; 9 bases fit TRBD1. The CDR3 covers 15 residues. Germline V gene lookup returns CDR1 SGHTA and CDR2 FQGTGA. The V and J ends lost 4 bases and 5 bases, in that order; junction bases with no gene match: 7. This CDR3 is CASSSGTGSKDTQYF. The DNA of the CDR3 is TGTGCCAGCAGCTCCGGGACAGGGTCAAAAGATACGCAGTATTTT.

The chain recombines TRBV6-5 with TRBJ1-5; 9 nucleotides align to TRBD1. In germline, CDR1 is MNHEY, CDR2 SVGAGI. CDR3 length: 15 amino acids. V was clipped by 4 bases and J by 3 bases; unmatched bases: 4. CDR3 in amino acids: CASSFRDRVNQPQHF. The CDR3, as DNA: TGTGCCAGCAGTTTCCGGGACAGGGTCAATCAGCCCCAGCATTTT.